This entry lists 9 T cell receptor beta chains sequenced from one sample in a study of T cells in narcolepsy. Using immunoSEQ multiplex PCR, the repertoire was profiled, and TCRdb retains in-frame clones only, with some absent. The profile shows around 24,000 clones, 84% of them singletons. Sequenced: CD45RA- memory CD4+ T cells from PBMCs. The origin of the receptors is a human donor with narcolepsy.

The chain has TRBV5-5 and TRBJ1-5; D unclear. The CDR3 totals 16 residues. V was pared by 0 bases and J by 8 bases, with 18 bases between. In germline, CDR1 is SGHKS, CDR2 YYEKEE (reference sequence). The CDR3 DNA reads as TGTGCCAGCAGCTTGGTGGTAGAGGTCGGGGTCGAGCCCCAGCATTTT. It encodes CASSLVVEVGVEPQHF.

V and J are TRBV28 and TRBJ1-1, with TRBD1 as a possible D gene (5 bases). The germline gives CDR1 MDHEN, CDR2 SYDVKM. The germline V and J ends were trimmed by 6 bases and 10 bases, with 18 bases remaining between them. The CDR3 is 13 residues long. In nucleotides, the CDR3 is TGTGCCAGCAGCCACCGACTCCAGGGCCGAGCTTTCTTT. Amino acids: CASSHRLQGRAFF.

J is TRBJ2-4 and V is TRBV5-6; tentatively, D is TRBD1 (8 bases). V dropped 4 bases and J dropped 2 bases, with 22 bases sitting between them. CDR1 SGHDT and CDR2 YYEEEE come from the germline V gene. This CDR3 spans 18 amino acids. The CDR3 loop reads CASSPGPYRGGTKNIQYF. The CDR3 region has the DNA TGTGCCAGCAGCCCCGGCCCCTACAGGGGGGGGACCAAAAACATTCAGTACTTC.

The chain combines TRBV29-1 with TRBJ2-4; the D is unclear. The CDR3 consists of 15 residues. Trimming pared 4 bases from V and 0 bases from J, leaving 13 bases between. The V gene's germline CDR1 is SQVTM and CDR2 ANQGSEA. The CDR3, as DNA: TGCAGCGTTGTCCCCCCCACCGGAGCCAAAAACATTCAGTACTTC. This translates into CSVVPPTGAKNIQYF.

In the case of this clone: The same CDR3 arises from other DNA sequences in this sample as well. This chain uses TRBV6-6 with TRBJ1-4, with D tentatively TRBD1 (6 bases). V lost 4 bases and J lost 6, with 9 bases in between. The CDR3 spans 13 residues. Germline CDR1 is MNHNY and CDR2 is SVGAGI (reference sequence). DNA for the CDR3: TGTGCCAGCAGTTTCAGGGGTTATGAAAAACTGTTTTTT. This gives the protein CASSFRGYEKLFF.

This clone was detected only a few times. The genes are TRBV5-1 and TRBJ2-7, with 7 bases fitting TRBD2. Germline assignment: CDR1 SGHRS and CDR2 YFSETQ. V was clipped by 6 bases and J by 2 bases; unmatched bases: 11. CDR3 size: 15 residues. As DNA, the CDR3 is TGCGCCAGCAAGGGGTCCGGGGGGAGTCCCTACGAGCAGTACTTC. Translation: CASKGSGGSPYEQYF.

V usage is TRBV7-2 and J usage is TRBJ2-7; TRBD1 matches 10 bases. In germline, CDR1 is SGHTA, CDR2 FQGNSA. V shed 5 bases, J shed 5 bases, and the junction held 15 bases outside the gene matches. The CDR3 length is 17 residues. The CDR3 nucleotides are TGTGCCAGCAGCCACGAAGGCTGGGGACAGGGGACCCACGAGCAGTACTTC. Translating it yields CASSHEGWGQGTHEQYF.

This clone was picked up one time. The chain couples TRBV19 to TRBJ2-2; 7 bases map to TRBD1. The V gene's germline CDR1 is LNHDA and CDR2 SQIVND (reference sequence). Unmatched junction bases numbered 8, after V lost 8 bases and J lost 5 bases. The CDR3 is made up of 14 amino acids. This CDR3 is CASGQARATGELFF. CDR3 in DNA: TGTGCCAGTGGACAGGCGAGGGCTACCGGGGAGCTGTTTTTT.

This rearrangement joins TRBV19 to TRBJ1-4; TRBD1 agrees at 7 bases. This CDR3 comprises 16 residues. Germline lookup yields CDR1 LNHDA and CDR2 SQIVND (reference sequence). The V and J ends lost 3 bases and 5 bases, in that order; junction bases with no gene match: 9. The CDR3 is CASSMGGQARNEKLFF. The CDR3 coding sequence is TGTGCCAGTAGTATGGGAGGACAGGCTCGAAATGAAAAACTGTTTTTT.